This TCR beta chain comes out of a study of monozygotic twins with inflammatory bowel disease. TCRdb reanalyzed the 5' RACE reads, giving one entry per CDR3 protein sequence and no DNA. The sample table sets out approximately 390,000 distinct CDR3 sequences. Germline values: CDR1 LGHDT, CDR2 YNNKEL (reference sequence). The CDR3 length is 13 residues. The receptor was isolated from a human donor with ulcerative colitis or Crohn's disease, or a healthy co-twin of an affected twin (not recorded which). The chain combines TRBV3-1 with TRBJ2-1. Sequencing was done on a sample of blood. The CDR3 region is CASSLQVDNEQFF.